This T cell receptor beta chain was observed in a study of PD-1 blockade in classical Hodgkin lymphoma. This CDR3 contains 14 residues. Germline V gene data show CDR1 as SQVTM and CDR2 as ANQGSEA. Trimming pared 4 bases from V and 2 bases from J, leaving 11 bases between. Overall study findings and caveats: With CD4+ cells, TCR diversity rose significantly by C4D1, but not with CD8+ cells. What caused the repertoire differences, perhaps disease activity or prior therapy, remains undefined.

In its sample, this clone was seen once. The antigen is undetermined. Profiled with immunoSEQ multiplex PCR; TCRdb holds only in-frame clones, not every one. This sample carries about 93,000 clones, 80% to 90% of them seen once, and the ten largest clones take around 17%. Every patient relapsed after autologous stem cell transplantation, and brentuximab vedotin exposure varied. This rearrangement joins TRBV29-1 to TRBJ2-2; maybe TRBD2 (6 bases). The input for sequencing was peripheral blood mononuclear cells (PBMCs), taken before the second cycle of nivolumab. This clonotype was sampled from a human donor with classical Hodgkin lymphoma. The CDR3 bases are TGCAGCGTTGCAACGGCGGGAAACACCGGGGAGCTGTTTTTT. Translating it yields CSVATAGNTGELFF.